This TCR beta chain stems from a study of regulatory T cells in long-lasting Graves disease. Through Arm-PCR of CDR3 regions and iRepertoire HTBI primers, TCR beta libraries were built. TCRdb reanalysed the multiplex PCR reads using MiXCR and keeps one entry per CDR3 protein. The sample has around 500,000 distinct CDR3 sequences; approximately 15% are singletons. The germline gives CDR1 KGHSH, CDR2 LQKENI. This CDR3 has 14 amino acids. Trimming stripped 5 bases from V and 8 bases from J, with 15 bases between. This clonotype was observed a few times. Time point meaning: newly diagnosed GD, antithyroid drugs for less than 3 months. There was RNA extracted from PBMCs, and the TCR library was made from it. The same sample was also studied in work on T cells in Graves' hyperthyroidism and ophthalmopathy.

This receptor was taken from a man younger than 45 with Graves disease. The chain couples TRBV18 to TRBJ1-4; no firm D call. The sequencing here drew on peripheral blood mononuclear cells (PBMCs), taken at new diagnosis, from a patient treated with antithyroid drugs. The CDR3 nucleotides read TGTGCCAGCTCATGGGGAAAAATAGAGGAAAAACTGTTTTTT. Encoded protein: CASSWGKIEEKLFF.